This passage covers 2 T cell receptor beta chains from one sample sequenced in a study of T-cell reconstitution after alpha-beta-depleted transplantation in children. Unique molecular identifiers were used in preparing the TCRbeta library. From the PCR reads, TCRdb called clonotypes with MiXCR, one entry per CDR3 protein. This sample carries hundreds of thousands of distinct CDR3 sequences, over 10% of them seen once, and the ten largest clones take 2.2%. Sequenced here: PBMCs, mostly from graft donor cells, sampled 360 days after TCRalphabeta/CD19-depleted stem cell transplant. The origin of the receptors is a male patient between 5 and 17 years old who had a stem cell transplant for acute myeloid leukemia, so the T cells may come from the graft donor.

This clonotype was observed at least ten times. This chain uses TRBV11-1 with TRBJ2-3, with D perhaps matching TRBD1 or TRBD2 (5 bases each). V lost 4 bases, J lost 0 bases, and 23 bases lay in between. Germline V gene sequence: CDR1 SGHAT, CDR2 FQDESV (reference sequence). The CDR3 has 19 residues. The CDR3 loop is CASSSYGTDTQYSTDTQYF. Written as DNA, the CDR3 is TGTGCCAGCAGCTCATACGGGACGGACACTCAATACAGCACAGATACGCAGTATTTT. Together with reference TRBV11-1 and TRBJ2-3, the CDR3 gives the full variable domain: EAEVAQSPRYKITEKSQAVAFWCDPISGHATLYWYRQILGQGPELLVQFQDESVVDDSQLPKDRFSAERLKGVDSTLKIQPAELGDSAMYLCASSSYGTDTQYSTDTQYFGPGTRLTVL.

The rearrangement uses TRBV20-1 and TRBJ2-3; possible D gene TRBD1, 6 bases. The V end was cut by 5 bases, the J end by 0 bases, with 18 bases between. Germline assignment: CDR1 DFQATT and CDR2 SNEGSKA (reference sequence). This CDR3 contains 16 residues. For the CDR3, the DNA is TGCAGTGCTTCCTTGGCTTACAGGGTGAGCACAGATACGCAGTATTTT. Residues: CSASLAYRVSTDTQYF.